This TCR beta chain was observed in a study of CD8 T cells in ankylosing spondylitis. Whole-study results and caveats: Some motif variants were previously reported in reactive arthritis synovial fluid and blood.

V dropped 8 bases and J dropped 0 bases, with 14 bases sitting between them. The germline gives CDR1 MNHNS, CDR2 SASEGT. This CDR3 spans 15 amino acids. This clonotype was found many times. The antigen is not known. A single record per CDR3 protein comes from TCRdb applying MiXCR to the 5' RACE reads. The data contain roughly 160,000 distinct CDR3 sequences, around a tenth of them singletons. The sequencing input was blood, either unsorted or a sorted T cell fraction (not recorded which). The receptor was isolated from a male donor with ankylosing spondylitis or in good health (not recorded which). The chain recombines TRBV6-1 with TRBJ1-3; a weak D match, TRBD1 (5 bases). The CDR3 region is CASSPGRSSGNTIYF. CDR3 DNA: TGTGCCAGCTCCCCGGGACGAAGCTCTGGAAACACCATATATTTT.